This T cell receptor (beta chain) was sequenced for a study of blood T cell repertoires in COVID-19. Study summary: The analysed material was cDNA or gDNA that came from T cells, B-cell-depleted T cells, or PBMCs.

Source study methods: Reference gene primer amplification gave nucleated cell count estimates. Measured with immunoSEQ multiplex PCR; TCRdb has only the in-frame clones, and not every one. That table gives V, J and clone size, and the DNA gave D and trimming. The table lists tens of thousands of clones, 90% to 95% of them singletons. Germline V CDR1 and CDR2: SNHLY, FYNNEI. Trimming removed 7 bases from V and 1 base from J; junction bases left unmatched: 2. This CDR3 is 13 amino acids long. The chain is built from TRBV2 and TRBJ1-1; 8 nucleotides match TRBD1. The clonotype was recovered from a man aged 60-69 years with active or convalescent COVID-19. Material for sequencing was peripheral blood. The CDR3 spells CASTGTGNTEAFF. For the CDR3, the DNA is TGTGCCAGCACGGGGACAGGGAACACTGAAGCTTTCTTT. Combining the CDR3 with reference TRBV2 and TRBJ1-1 gives the whole variable domain EPEVTQTPSHQVTQMGQEVILRCVPISNHLYFYWYRQILGQKVEFLVSFYNNEISEKSEIFDDQFSVERPDGSNFTLKIRSTKLEDSAMYFCASTGTGNTEAFFGQGTRLTVV.